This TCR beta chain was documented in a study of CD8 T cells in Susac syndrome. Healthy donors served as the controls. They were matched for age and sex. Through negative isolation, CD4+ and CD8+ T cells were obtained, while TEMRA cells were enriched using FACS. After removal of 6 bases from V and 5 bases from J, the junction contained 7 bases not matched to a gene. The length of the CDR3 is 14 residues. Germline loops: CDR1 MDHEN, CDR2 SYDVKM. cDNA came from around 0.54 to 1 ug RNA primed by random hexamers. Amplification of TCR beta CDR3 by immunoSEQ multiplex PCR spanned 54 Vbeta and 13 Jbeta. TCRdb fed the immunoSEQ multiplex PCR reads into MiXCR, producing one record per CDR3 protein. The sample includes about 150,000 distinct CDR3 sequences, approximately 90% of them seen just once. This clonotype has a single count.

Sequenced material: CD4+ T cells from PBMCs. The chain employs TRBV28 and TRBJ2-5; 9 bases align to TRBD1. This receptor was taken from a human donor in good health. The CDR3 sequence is CASRTGGAQETQYF. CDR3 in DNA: TGTGCCAGCAGAACAGGGGGCGCGCAGGAGACCCAGTACTTC.